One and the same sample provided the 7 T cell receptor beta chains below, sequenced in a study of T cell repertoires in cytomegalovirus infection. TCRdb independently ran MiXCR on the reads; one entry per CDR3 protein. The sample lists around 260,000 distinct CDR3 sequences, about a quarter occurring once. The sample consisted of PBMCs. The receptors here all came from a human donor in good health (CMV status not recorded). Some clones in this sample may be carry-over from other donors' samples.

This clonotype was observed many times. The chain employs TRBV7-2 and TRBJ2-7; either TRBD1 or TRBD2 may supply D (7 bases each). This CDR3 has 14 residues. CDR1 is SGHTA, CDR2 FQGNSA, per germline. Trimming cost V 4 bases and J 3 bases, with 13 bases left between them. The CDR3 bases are TGTGCCAGCAGCTCCCAGGGGGGGAACTACGAGCAGTACTTC. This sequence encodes CASSSQGGNYEQYF.

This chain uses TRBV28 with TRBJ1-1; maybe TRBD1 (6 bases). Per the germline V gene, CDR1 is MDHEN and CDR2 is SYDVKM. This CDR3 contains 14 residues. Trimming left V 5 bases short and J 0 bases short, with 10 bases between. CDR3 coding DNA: TGTGCCAGCAGTCCGGGACATTTGAACACTGAAGCTTTCTTT. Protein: CASSPGHLNTEAFF.

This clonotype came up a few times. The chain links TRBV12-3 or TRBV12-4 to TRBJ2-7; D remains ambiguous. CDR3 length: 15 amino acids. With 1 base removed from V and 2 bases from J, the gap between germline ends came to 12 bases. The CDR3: CASSLVKDPPYEQYF. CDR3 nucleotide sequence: TGTGCCAGCAGTTTAGTAAAGGATCCGCCCTACGAGCAGTACTTC.

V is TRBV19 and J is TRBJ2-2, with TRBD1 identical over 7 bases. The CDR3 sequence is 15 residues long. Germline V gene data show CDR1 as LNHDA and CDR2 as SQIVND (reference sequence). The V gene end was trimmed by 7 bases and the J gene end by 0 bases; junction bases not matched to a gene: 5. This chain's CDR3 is CASTSGTANTGELFF. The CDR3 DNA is TGTGCCAGTACCTCCGGGACAGCGAACACCGGGGAGCTGTTTTTT. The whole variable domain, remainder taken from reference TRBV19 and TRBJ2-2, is DGGITQSPKYLFRKEGQNVTLSCEQNLNHDAMYWYRQDPGQGLRLIYYSQIVNDFQKGDIAEGYSVSREKKESFPLTVTSAQKNPTAFYLCASTSGTANTGELFFGEGSRLTVL.

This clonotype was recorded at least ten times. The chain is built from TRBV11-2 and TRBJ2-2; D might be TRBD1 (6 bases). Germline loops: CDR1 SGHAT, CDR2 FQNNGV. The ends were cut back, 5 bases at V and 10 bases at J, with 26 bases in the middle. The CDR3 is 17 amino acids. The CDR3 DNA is TGTGCCAGCAGCCCATTAGAGCCCAACAGGGCTGGTGAGGAGCTGTTTTTT. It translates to CASSPLEPNRAGEELFF.

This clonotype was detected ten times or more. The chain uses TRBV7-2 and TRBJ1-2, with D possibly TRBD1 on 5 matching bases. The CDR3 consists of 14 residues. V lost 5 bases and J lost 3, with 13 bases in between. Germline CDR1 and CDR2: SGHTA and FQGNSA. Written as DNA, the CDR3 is TGTGCCAGCAGCCGGGCGGCGGGGGACTATGGCTACACCTTC. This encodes CASSRAAGDYGYTF.

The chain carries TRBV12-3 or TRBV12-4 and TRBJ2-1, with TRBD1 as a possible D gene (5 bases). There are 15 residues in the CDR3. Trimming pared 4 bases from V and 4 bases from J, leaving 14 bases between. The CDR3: CASSSQGTIYNEQFF. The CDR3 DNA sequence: TGTGCCAGCAGTTCCCAGGGCACCATATACAATGAGCAGTTCTTC.